Described below is a single T cell receptor beta chain sequence and its context. The source of the sample is a study of response to subunit inactivated influenza vaccine. The CDR3 has 17 residues. J was trimmed by 2 bases and V by 3 bases; bases with no gene match: 5. Germline-derived CDR1 and CDR2 are KGHDR and SFDVKD. MiXCR, applied by TCRdb to the RT-PCR reads, yields one record per CDR3 protein. The sample records about 190,000 distinct CDR3 sequences, about an eighth being singletons. Sample: CD8+ T cells sorted from PBMCs, taken less than 6 days after vaccination. This sequence joins TRBV24-1 and TRBJ2-1; 11 positions match TRBD2. The source of this sequence is a man aged 50 to 60 who received an inactivated influenza vaccine. As DNA, the CDR3 is TGTGCCACCAGTGATATACTAGCGGGGGTCGCCTACAATGAGCAGTTCTTC. It specifies CATSDILAGVAYNEQFF.